A single sample gave rise to the 18 T cell receptor beta chains below, sequenced in a study of technical replicates of blood from a few donors. The assay was immunoSEQ multiplex PCR, and TCRdb's table has in-frame clones only and misses some. The sample includes under 100,000 clones, about 96% of them seen just once. Sequencing was performed on T cells isolated from PBMCs. These receptor sequences come from a human donor in good health.

In its sample, this clone was seen once. The same CDR3 arises from other DNA sequences in this sample as well. The chain couples TRBV27 to TRBJ1-1; the D gene is possibly TRBD1 (6 bases). Looked up from germline, CDR1 is MNHEY and CDR2 is SMNVEV (reference sequence). CDR3 length equals 14 residues. Trimming pared 0 bases from V and 4 bases from J, leaving 9 bases between. For the CDR3, the DNA is TGTGCCAGCAGTTTATCGAGAGGGGGCACTGAAGCTTTCTTT. Translating it yields CASSLSRGGTEAFF.

The rearrangement uses TRBV7-2 and TRBJ2-5; 14 positions match TRBD2. V lost 5 bases and J lost 4; bases outside the gene matches: 6. CDR3 length equals 16 residues. Germline CDR1 SGHTA, CDR2 FQGNSA. CDR3 coding DNA: TGTGCCAGCAGCCCCCGAGGACTAGCGGGAGGAGAGACCCAGTACTTC. Amino acid sequence: CASSPRGLAGGETQYF. The whole variable domain, remainder taken from reference TRBV7-2 and TRBJ2-5, is GAGVSQSPSNKVTEKGKDVELRCDPISGHTALYWYRQSLGQGLEFLIYFQGNSAPDKSGLPSDRFSAERTGGSVSTLTIQRTQQEDSAVYLCASSPRGLAGGETQYFGPGTRLLVL.

This chain joins TRBV5-8 and TRBJ2-3, with 10 bases identical to TRBD1. CDR1 and CDR2 (germline): SGHTS, YDEGEE. The CDR3 is 16 amino acids. V lost 4 bases and J lost 3; bases outside the gene matches: 8. CDR3 in amino acids: CASSIGQGGLTDTQYF. CDR3 bases: TGTGCCAGCAGCATTGGACAGGGGGGGCTGACAGATACGCAGTATTTT.

The chain has TRBV6-5 and TRBJ2-7, with TRBD2 matching over 8 bases. Germline-derived CDR1 and CDR2 are MNHEY and SVGAGI. The CDR3 length is 15 residues. V shed 7 bases and J 4 bases; nucleotides not matched to a gene: 12. The CDR3 region is CASTLLGGGRYEQYF. CDR3 in DNA: TGTGCCAGCACCCTACTCGGGGGGGGGCGATACGAGCAGTACTTC.

The rearrangement links TRBV5-1 to TRBJ1-1, with TRBD1 matching over 9 bases. This CDR3 has 15 residues. Unmatched junction bases numbered 10, after V lost 0 bases and J lost 10 bases. Per the germline V gene, CDR1 is SGHRS and CDR2 is YFSETQ. CDR3 sequence reads: CASSLAYPGQGGAFF. DNA for the CDR3: TGCGCCAGCAGCTTGGCCTACCCGGGACAGGGAGGAGCTTTCTTT.

V is TRBV7-3 and J is TRBJ1-4; 10 bases are a match to TRBD1. V lost 2 bases, J lost 7 bases, and 4 bases stayed unmatched. Germline V gene sequence: CDR1 SGHTA, CDR2 FQGTGA. There are 15 residues in the CDR3. CDR3 coding DNA: TGTGCCAGCAGCTTATTGGGACAGGGGAGTGAAAAACTGTTTTTT. This codes for CASSLLGQGSEKLFF.

The genes are TRBV6-5 and TRBJ2-2; 9 bases line up with TRBD1. Germline V lookup: CDR1 MNHEY, CDR2 SVGAGI. V shed 6 bases and J 3 bases; nucleotides not matched to a gene: 5. The CDR3 is 15 residues long. The CDR3 protein is CASSPDRGYTGELFF. The CDR3 nucleotides read TGTGCCAGCAGCCCTGACAGGGGGTACACCGGGGAGCTGTTTTTT.

The chain has TRBV6-5 and TRBJ1-5, with D unclear. The ends were cut back, 6 bases at V and 2 bases at J, with 11 bases in the middle. The CDR3 has 14 residues. The germline CDR1 and CDR2 sequences are MNHEY and SVGAGI. The CDR3 is CASSPLRGNQPQHF. The CDR3 bases are TGTGCCAGCAGCCCCCTTCGGGGCAATCAGCCCCAGCATTTT.

Turning to this clone: A single base separates this from a much larger clone, so it may be a read error. This chain connects TRBV7-6 to TRBJ1-1; TRBD1 is a possible D gene (5 bases). CDR1 and CDR2 (germline): SGHVS, FNYEAQ. V shed 5 bases and J shed 1 base, with 8 bases lying between them. This CDR3 spans 13 amino acids. CDR3 DNA: TGTGCCAGCAGCATAGACAGGAACACTGAAGCTTTCTTT. This gives the protein CASSIDRNTEAFF.

The genes are TRBV19 and TRBJ2-6; D gene ambiguous. V lost 6 bases to trimming and J lost 0 bases, with 15 bases between them. Germline V gene sequence: CDR1 LNHDA, CDR2 SQIVND (reference sequence). This CDR3 comprises 17 residues. For the CDR3, the DNA is TGTGCCAGTAGCGGTCGAACCCCGAGCTCTGGGGCCAACGTCCTGACTTTC. Its translation is CASSGRTPSSGANVLTF.

V gene TRBV6-5 combines with J gene TRBJ2-1; the match to TRBD2 covers 12 bases. The germline V gene encodes CDR1 MNHEY and CDR2 SVGAGI. With V trimmed by 6 bases and J by 2 bases, 2 bases remained unmatched. The CDR3 has 15 residues. CDR3 region: CASRLAGGPYNEQFF. CDR3 DNA: TGTGCCAGCAGGCTAGCGGGAGGGCCCTACAATGAGCAGTTCTTC.

V usage is TRBV4-2 and J usage is TRBJ2-3, with 14 positions matching TRBD2. Trimming took 0 bases from V and 5 from J; bases not matched to a gene: 7. CDR1 is LGHNA and CDR2 is YNFKEQ in the germline V gene. This CDR3 region has 18 residues. CDR3 protein: CASSQEIGTSGSGDTQYF. The CDR3 nucleotides read TGTGCCAGCAGCCAAGAAATCGGGACTAGCGGGAGTGGAGATACGCAGTATTTT.

The chain couples TRBV9 to TRBJ2-7; TRBD2 aligns across 12 bases. Unmatched junction bases numbered 3, after V lost 0 bases and J lost 5 bases. This CDR3 is built from 15 residues. CDR1 and CDR2 from the germline V gene are SGDLS and YYNGEE. The CDR3 spells CASSVETSGSDEQYF. The CDR3 DNA reads TGTGCCAGCAGCGTAGAGACTAGCGGGAGTGACGAGCAGTACTTC.

The V call is TRBV11-2, the J call TRBJ2-3; no definite D call. CDR1 and CDR2 from the germline V gene are SGHAT and FQNNGV. Trimming pared 0 bases from V and 0 bases from J, leaving 7 bases between. CDR3 length: 15 amino acids. The CDR3: CASSLDPGSTDTQYF. The CDR3 DNA follows: TGTGCCAGCAGCTTAGACCCGGGTAGCACAGATACGCAGTATTTT.

V usage is TRBV4-2 and J usage is TRBJ2-7; TRBD2 agrees at 7 bases. Trimming removed 7 bases from V and 5 bases from J; junction bases left unmatched: 17. CDR1 LGHNA and CDR2 YNFKEQ come from the germline V gene. The CDR3 has 16 residues. The DNA of the CDR3 is TGTGCCAGCATGGGGCTGGGGAGGGAGGGTGGAGACGAGCAGTACTTC. This sequence encodes CASMGLGREGGDEQYF.

The CDR3 sequence is CASSGRSYNEQFF. In nucleotides, the CDR3 is TGTGCCAGCAGCGGGAGATCCTACAATGAGCAGTTCTTC. V is TRBV9 and J is TRBJ2-1; D is undetermined. This CDR3 has 13 residues. V was trimmed by 3 bases and J by 1 base, leaving 5 bases between them. Germline V lookup: CDR1 SGDLS, CDR2 YYNGEE.

The chain carries TRBV27 and TRBJ2-2, with unresolved D. V lost 4 bases and J 8 bases, leaving 11 bases between the germline ends. The V gene's germline CDR1 is MNHEY and CDR2 SMNVEV (reference sequence). CDR3 length: 13 amino acids. CDR3 nucleotide sequence: TGTGCCAGCAGTTCCCTCGGGTGGGGGGAGCTGTTTTTT. As protein: CASSSLGWGELFF.

The table lists this clone with a few counts. V usage is TRBV30 and J usage is TRBJ1-5; TRBD1 is a possible D gene (6 bases). This CDR3 is 13 amino acids long. Germline values: CDR1 GTSNPN, CDR2 SVGIG (reference sequence). Trimming stripped 4 bases from V and 9 bases from J, with 16 bases between. The CDR3 DNA reads as TGTGCCTGGAAACAGGGAGTCGCGGGGCCCCAGCATTTT. It encodes CAWKQGVAGPQHF.